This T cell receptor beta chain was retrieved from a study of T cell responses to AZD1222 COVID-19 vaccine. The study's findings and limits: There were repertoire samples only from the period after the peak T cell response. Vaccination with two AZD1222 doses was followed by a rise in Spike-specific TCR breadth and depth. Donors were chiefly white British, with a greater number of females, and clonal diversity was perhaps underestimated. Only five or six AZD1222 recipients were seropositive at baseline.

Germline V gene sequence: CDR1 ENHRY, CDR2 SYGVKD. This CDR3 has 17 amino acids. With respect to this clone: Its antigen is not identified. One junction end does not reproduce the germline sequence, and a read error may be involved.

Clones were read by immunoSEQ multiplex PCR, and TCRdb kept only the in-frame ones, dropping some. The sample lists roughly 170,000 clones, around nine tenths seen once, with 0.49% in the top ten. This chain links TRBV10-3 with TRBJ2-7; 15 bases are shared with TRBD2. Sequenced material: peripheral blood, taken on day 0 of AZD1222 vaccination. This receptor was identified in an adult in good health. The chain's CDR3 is CAISLGLAGGNSYGQYF. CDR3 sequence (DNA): TGTGCCATCAGTTTGGGACTAGCGGGAGGTAATTCTTACGGGCAGTACTTC.